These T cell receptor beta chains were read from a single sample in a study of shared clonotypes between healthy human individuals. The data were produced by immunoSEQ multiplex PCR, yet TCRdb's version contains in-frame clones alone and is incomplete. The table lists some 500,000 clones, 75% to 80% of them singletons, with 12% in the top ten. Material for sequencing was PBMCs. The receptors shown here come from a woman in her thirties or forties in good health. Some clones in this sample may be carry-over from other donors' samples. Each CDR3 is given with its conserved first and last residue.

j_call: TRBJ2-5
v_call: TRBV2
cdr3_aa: CASSDPRVAGGETQYF

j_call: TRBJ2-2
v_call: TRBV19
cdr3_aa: CASRVRQATGELFF

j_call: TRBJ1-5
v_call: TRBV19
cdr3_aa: CASSEGQLSNQPQHF

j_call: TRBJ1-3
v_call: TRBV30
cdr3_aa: CAWSGRNTIYF

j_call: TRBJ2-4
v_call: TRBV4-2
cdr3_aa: CASSQGGSKNIQYF

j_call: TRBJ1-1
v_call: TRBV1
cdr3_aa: CTSSQDPTANTEAFF

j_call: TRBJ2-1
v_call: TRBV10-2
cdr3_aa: CASSKSSNNEQFF

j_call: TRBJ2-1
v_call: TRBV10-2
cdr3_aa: CASMWASGPPYNEQFF

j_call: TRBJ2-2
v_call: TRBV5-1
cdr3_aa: CASSLVTTAGAGELFF

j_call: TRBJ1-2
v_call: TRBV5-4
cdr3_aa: CASSLQDTYGYTF

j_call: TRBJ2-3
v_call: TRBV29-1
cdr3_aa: CSVAEGTDTQYF

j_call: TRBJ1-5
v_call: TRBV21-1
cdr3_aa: CASLNQPQHF

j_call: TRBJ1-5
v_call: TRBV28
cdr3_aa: CASWAGQGLNQPQHF

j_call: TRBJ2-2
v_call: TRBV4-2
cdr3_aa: CASSRPLDGSGTGELFF

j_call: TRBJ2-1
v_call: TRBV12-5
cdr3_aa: CASGMDARVSEQFF

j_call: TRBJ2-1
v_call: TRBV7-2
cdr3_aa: CASSLQRARAEQFF

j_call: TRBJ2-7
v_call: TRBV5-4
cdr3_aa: CASSLETSGHEQYF

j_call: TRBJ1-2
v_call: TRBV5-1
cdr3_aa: CASSSDGDAVFYGYTF

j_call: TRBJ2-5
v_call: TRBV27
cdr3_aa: CASSLLGQGRETQYF

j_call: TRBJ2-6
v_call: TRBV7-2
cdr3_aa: CASSHISGANVLTF

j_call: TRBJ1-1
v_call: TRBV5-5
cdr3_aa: CASSLTWTEAFF

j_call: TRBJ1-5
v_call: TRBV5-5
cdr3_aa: CASSAHRGRDQPQHF